The sequence of this T cell receptor (beta chain) was determined in a study of spatial heterogeneity in lung cancer. Time point here: sample taken at primary tumor resection. From the 5' RACE reads, TCRdb called clonotypes with MiXCR, one entry per CDR3 protein. Altogether tens of thousands of distinct CDR3 sequences are present, approximately 13% being singletons, with the ten largest covering 50% to 60%. This clonotype was obtained from a male donor with early-stage non-small cell lung cancer. The sample here was PBMCs, taken at surgery.

The CDR3 bases are TGTGCCAGCAGCCCCGCCGAGGCCACTGAAGCTTTCTTT. Translation: CASSPAEATEAFF. This chain joins TRBV7-2 and TRBJ1-1; D is uncertain. Deletions cut 5 bases from V and 4 bases from J, with 11 bases between. Germline V CDR1 and CDR2: SGHTA, FQGNSA. The CDR3 is 13 residues long. Drawing the rest from reference TRBV7-2 and TRBJ1-1, the complete variable domain is GAGVSQSPSNKVTEKGKDVELRCDPISGHTALYWYRQSLGQGLEFLIYFQGNSAPDKSGLPSDRFSAERTGGSVSTLTIQRTQQEDSAVYLCASSPAEATEAFFGQGTRLTVV.